The following is a T cell receptor (beta chain) sequence with its context. What this receptor recognizes is not known. No clone much larger than this one lies a single base away; base qualities are absent. This record comes from a study of shared clonotypes between healthy human individuals (dated by TCRdb to the early 2020s). For the wider study: The cohort included three men and two women between 18 and 49 years of age. Leukapheresis yielded between about 0.85 and 10 billion PBMCs per donor. To estimate repertoire size and how much clonotype sharing occurs between individuals, the study deeply sequenced the blood TCR repertoires of about 5 healthy adults. To increase sequencing depth and limit assay-specific biases, different laboratories used diverse techniques to prepare libraries and sequence TCR repertoires. For each donor, three plates each were used for CD4 naive and CD4 memory, two plates were used for CD8 naive, and one plate was used for CD8 memory.

From the cysteine through the phenylalanine, the CDR3 covers 15 amino acids. The only DNA kept is the CDR3, 45 bases in frame from the first base. CDR1 SGHDN and CDR2 FVKESK are derived from the germline V gene. V and J are trimmed by 2 bases and 6 bases, and the gene matches miss 6 bases of the junction. The paper's findings and limits, for the study overall: The genetic and exposure-history diversity represented was limited by the small number of donors. Even with the large sequencing depth, rarefaction of the sorted-subset datasets indicated that sequencing was incomplete. Sampling was limited to blood, and TCR repertoires in tissue likely differ from TCR repertoires in blood. Larger estimated clonotype richness was generally found for naive subsets than for memory subsets. Higher generation probabilities were observed for clonotypes shared by all four sorted-subset donors than for non-shared clonotypes. Across a handful of donors, around 5% of naive CD4, 3% to 3.5% of naive CD8, about 2.3% of memory CD4, and under 0.45% of memory CD8 clonotypes were shared. Based on pairwise subsampling, the degree of clonotype sharing among donors was expected to be affected by sequencing depth.

CD8 naive samples were obtained by positive selection for CCR7 among CD45RO-negative cells, yielding a CD45RA+CCR7+ population from which TemRA cells were excluded. Donors were healthy HIV-negative adults with no recently reported acute infections or vaccinations. All donors were Caucasian adults living in Nashville, Tennessee, USA. Blood was collected by leukapheresis, and PBMCs were isolated by Ficoll-Histopaque density gradient centrifugation and then cryopreserved in liquid nitrogen vapor phase. Analytical flow cytometry was used to check the purity and quantity of each magnetically sorted T cell population. Genomic DNA was isolated from every sorted fraction and measured by UV absorbance on a Nanodrop 2000c. Using the deep immunoSEQ assay, multiplex PCR amplified TCR CDR3 regions from genomic DNA. Extracted genomic DNA from each cell subset was spread evenly across all wells of several immunoSEQ 96-well plates, with each plate serving as a replicate. For sorted subsets, about 210 ng of genomic DNA, equivalent to around 31,000 T cell genomes, went into each replicate PCR. Purified libraries were measured with a Qubit 3.0 fluorometer, size-checked on a Bioanalyzer 2100, and measured again with the KAPA Library Quantification kit. A separate single-read 150-cycle Illumina NextSeq 550 flow cell was used to sequence each immunoSEQ 96-well plate. Turning to the authors' computational methods: Because only junctional sequences without quality scores were contained in the immunoSEQ output, filtering matching that applied to full-length reads could not be performed. To assign V/J genes and CDR3, sequences were annotated against IMGT germline references using PyIR, a Python wrapper for IgBLAST v1.9. Any read was removed if the V/J assignment was weak (E-value above 1e-6), the CDR3 was missing, or the read contained stop codons, out-of-frame junctions, or ambiguous translated residues. V3J clonotypes were defined as sequences sharing the same inferred V gene, J gene, and CDR3 amino acid sequence. The percentage overlap between two repertoires was calculated by dividing the number of shared unique clonotypes by the size of the smaller repertoire. Repertoire richness was assessed with RTK rarefaction, the Chao1 estimator, and Recon v2.1 estimates of unobserved clonotypes. Generation probabilities were computed with OLGA for all TCRbeta clonotypes obtained by the gDNA method from a handful of donors. The clones in this table, taken by TCRdb from immuneACCESS, are in-frame only. Not every clone is retained; where verified, under half of the shortfall comes from an unresolved V gene, and the cause of the rest is unknown. V and J calls and clone size follow that table, whereas D and trimming were derived from the DNA. The sample contains 700,000 to 950,000 clones, roughly 96% of them found a single time. Roughly 0.23% of the sample goes to the ten largest clones.

This TCR came from a man in his thirties or forties in good health. The V and J genes are TRBV14 and TRBJ2-3, and TRBD2 matches 9 of the central bases. Sequenced input: naive CD8+ T cells sorted from blood. The meaning of the sample's cell subset or site label: CD45RA+CCR7+. The CDR3 loop reads CASSQLAGPFDTQYF. The nucleotide sequence reads TGTGCCAGCAGCCAACTAGCGGGACCATTCGATACGCAGTATTTT.